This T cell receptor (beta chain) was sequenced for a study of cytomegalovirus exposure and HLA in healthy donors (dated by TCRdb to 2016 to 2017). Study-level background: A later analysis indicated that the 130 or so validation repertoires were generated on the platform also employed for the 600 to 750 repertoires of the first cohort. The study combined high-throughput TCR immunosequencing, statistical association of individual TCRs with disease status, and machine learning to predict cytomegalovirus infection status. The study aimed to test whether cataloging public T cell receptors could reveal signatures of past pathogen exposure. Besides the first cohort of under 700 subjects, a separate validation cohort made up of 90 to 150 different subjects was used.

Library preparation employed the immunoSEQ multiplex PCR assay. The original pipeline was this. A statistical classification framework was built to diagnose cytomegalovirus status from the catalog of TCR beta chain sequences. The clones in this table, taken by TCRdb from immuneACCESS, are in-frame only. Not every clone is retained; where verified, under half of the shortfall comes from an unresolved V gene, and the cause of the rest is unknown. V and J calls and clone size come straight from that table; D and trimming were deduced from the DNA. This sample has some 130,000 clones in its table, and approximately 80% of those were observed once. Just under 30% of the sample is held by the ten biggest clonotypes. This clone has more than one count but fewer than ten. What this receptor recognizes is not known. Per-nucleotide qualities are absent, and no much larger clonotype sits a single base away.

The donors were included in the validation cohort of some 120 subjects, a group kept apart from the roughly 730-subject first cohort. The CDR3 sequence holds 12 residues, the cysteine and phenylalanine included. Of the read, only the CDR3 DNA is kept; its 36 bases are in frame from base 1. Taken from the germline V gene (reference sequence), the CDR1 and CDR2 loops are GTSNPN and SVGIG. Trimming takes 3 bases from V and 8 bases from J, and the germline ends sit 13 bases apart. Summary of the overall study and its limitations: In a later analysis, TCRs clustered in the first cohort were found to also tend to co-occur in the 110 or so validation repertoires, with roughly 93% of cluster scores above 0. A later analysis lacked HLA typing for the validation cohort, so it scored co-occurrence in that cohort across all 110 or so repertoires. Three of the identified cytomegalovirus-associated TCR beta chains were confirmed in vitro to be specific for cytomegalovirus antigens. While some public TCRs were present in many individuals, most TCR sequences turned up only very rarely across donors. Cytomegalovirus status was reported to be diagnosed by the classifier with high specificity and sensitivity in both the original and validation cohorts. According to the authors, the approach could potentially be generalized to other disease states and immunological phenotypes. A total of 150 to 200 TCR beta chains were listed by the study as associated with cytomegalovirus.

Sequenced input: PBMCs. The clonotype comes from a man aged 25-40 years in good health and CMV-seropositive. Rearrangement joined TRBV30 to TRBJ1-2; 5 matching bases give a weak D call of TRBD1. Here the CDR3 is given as CAWSPFQGGYTF. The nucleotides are TGTGCCTGGAGCCCCTTTCAGGGAGGCTACACCTTC.